Listed here are 13 T cell receptor beta chains from one sample, sequenced in a study of blood T cell repertoires in COVID-19 (dated by TCRdb to 2019 to 2021). The library was generated by the immunoSEQ multiplex PCR assay. The source is immuneACCESS, and TCRdb retained only in-frame sequences with V and J called. Part of the clones is not carried over; for the studies checked, unresolved V genes explain less than half of this, and the remainder is unexplained. Present in this sample are 200,000 to 250,000 clones, around 83% of which were seen just once. In total, the top ten clones hold roughly 10% of the sample. The sample comprised peripheral blood. These receptors were collected from a man aged 45 to 65 with active or convalescent COVID-19.

This clone was picked up one time. The gene calls are TRBV5-1 and TRBJ2-6, with 8 nucleotides matching TRBD1. CDR3 length equals 17 residues. V shed 0 bases and J 2 bases; nucleotides not matched to a gene: 4. Germline loops: CDR1 SGHRS, CDR2 YFSETQ. DNA of the CDR3: TGCGCCAGCAGCTTGGACAGGGGGGTCCCTGGGGCCAACGTCCTGACTTTC. It is translated as CASSLDRGVPGANVLTF.

This chain uses TRBV7-2 with TRBJ2-2; perhaps TRBD1 as D (5 bases). The V and J ends lost 0 bases and 5 bases respectively, with 10 bases between them. CDR1 SGHTA and CDR2 FQGNSA come from the germline V gene. The CDR3 contains 15 residues. CDR3 sequence (DNA): TGTGCCAGCAGCTTAGCTGCAGGGATGACCGGGGAGCTGTTTTTT. The encoded protein is CASSLAAGMTGELFF. Drawing the rest from reference TRBV7-2 and TRBJ2-2, the complete variable domain is GAGVSQSPSNKVTEKGKDVELRCDPISGHTALYWYRQSLGQGLEFLIYFQGNSAPDKSGLPSDRFSAERTGGSVSTLTIQRTQQEDSAVYLCASSLAAGMTGELFFGEGSRLTVL.

This chain joins TRBV9 and TRBJ2-5; D is undetermined. V shed 0 bases and J shed 5 bases, with 11 bases lying between them. Germline loops: CDR1 SGDLS, CDR2 YYNGEE. This CDR3 is built from 14 residues. The CDR3 reads CASSVGQDRETQYF. The CDR3 region has the DNA TGTGCCAGCAGCGTAGGTCAGGATCGGGAGACCCAGTACTTC. Complete variable domain (other parts from reference TRBV9 and TRBJ2-5): DSGVTQTPKHLITATGQRVTLRCSPRSGDLSVYWYQQSLDQGLQFLIQYYNGEERAKGNILERFSAQQFPDLHSELNLSSLELGDSALYFCASSVGQDRETQYFGPGTRLLVL.

This clone was picked up a small number of times. The CDR3 sequence is CASSLGAYSNQPQHF. The CDR3 region has the DNA TGTGCCAGCAGTTTGGGGGCTTATAGCAATCAGCCCCAGCATTTT. This chain links TRBV6-5 with TRBJ1-5; TRBD1 might be the D (6 bases). CDR1 is MNHEY, CDR2 SVGAGI, per germline. This CDR3 is 15 amino acids long. Between the trimmed V and J ends, which lost 4 bases and 0 bases, there was a span of 10 bases.

The chain carries TRBV7-2 and TRBJ2-1, with TRBD2 matching 8 bases. The CDR3 contains 17 residues. Germline CDR1 reads SGHTA; CDR2 reads FQGNSA. V trimming: 2 bases; J trimming: 0 bases; junction bases outside the gene matches: 6. CDR3 sequence: CASSLRLAGFSYNEQFF. CDR3 in DNA: TGTGCCAGCAGCTTAAGGCTAGCGGGCTTCTCCTACAATGAGCAGTTCTTC.

J is TRBJ1-1 and V is TRBV27; D call uncertain. CDR1 is MNHEY and CDR2 is SMNVEV in the germline V gene (reference sequence). CDR3 length: 12 amino acids. Trimming removed 3 bases at V and 6 bases at J, with 8 bases between. CDR3 residues: CASSFLGAEAFF. DNA for the CDR3: TGTGCCAGCAGTTTTTTGGGCGCTGAAGCTTTCTTT.

The rearrangement joins TRBV5-6 to TRBJ2-4; D remains ambiguous. Looked up from germline, CDR1 is SGHDT and CDR2 is YYEEEE. The CDR3 has 14 residues. V lost 4 bases to trimming and J lost 5 bases, with 13 bases between them. CDR3 coding DNA: TGTGCCAGCAGCCCCTCACTAAATGAAAACATTCAGTACTTC. This translates into CASSPSLNENIQYF. The variable domain in full, completed from reference TRBV5-6 and TRBJ2-4, reads DAGVTQSPTHLIKTRGQQVTLRCSPKSGHDTVSWYQQALGQGPQFIFQYYEEEERQRGNFPDRFSGHQFPNYSSELNVNALLLGDSALYLCASSPSLNENIQYFGAGTRLSVL.

CDR3 DNA: TGTGCCAGCTCACCAGGGGCTGATAACGGGCACAATGAGCAGTTCTTC. Protein sequence: CASSPGADNGHNEQFF. The J gene is TRBJ2-1, the V gene TRBV18; perhaps TRBD1 as D (5 bases). Germline V gene sequence: CDR1 KGHSH, CDR2 LQKENI. CDR3 size: 16 residues. The ends were cut back, 2 bases at V and 5 bases at J, with 16 bases in the middle.

The gene calls are TRBV3-1 (or the pseudogene TRBV3-2) and TRBJ2-5; TRBD2 is a possible D gene (6 bases). CDR1 LGHDT and CDR2 YNNKEL come from the germline V gene (reference sequence). V was pared by 2 bases and J by 2 bases, with 9 bases between. The CDR3 is made up of 14 amino acids. The CDR3, as DNA: TGTGCCAGCAGCCAATCGGGGGTTCAAGAGACCCAGTACTTC. Protein product: CASSQSGVQETQYF.

This clone is a singleton in its sample. The rearrangement joins TRBV6-5 to TRBJ1-2, with 12 bases lining up with TRBD1. This CDR3 has 15 amino acids. The V and J ends lost 6 bases and 5 bases, in that order; junction bases with no gene match: 7. Per germline, CDR1 MNHEY and CDR2 SVGAGI. The CDR3 region is CASSGGTGGYYGYTF. The CDR3 DNA sequence: TGTGCCAGCAGCGGAGGGACAGGGGGCTATTATGGCTACACCTTC.

The chain joins TRBV18 to TRBJ2-5; 8 nucleotides align to TRBD1. CDR3 length: 12 residues. V lost 3 bases and J lost 7; bases outside the gene matches: 1. The germline V gene encodes CDR1 KGHSH and CDR2 LQKENI. This CDR3 reads CASSPGQGTQYF. The CDR3 region has the DNA TGTGCCAGCTCACCCGGACAGGGGACCCAGTACTTC.

The chain is built from TRBV28 and TRBJ1-5; 11 bases fit TRBD1. From germline, CDR1 is MDHEN and CDR2 SYDVKM. CDR3 size: 16 residues. V was clipped by 4 bases and J by 11 bases; unmatched bases: 13. The CDR3 DNA reads TGTGCCAGCAGTTACCTCGGGACAGGGGGAATCAGGACCCAGCATTTT. Encoded protein: CASSYLGTGGIRTQHF. Full variable domain (rest looked up from reference TRBV28 and TRBJ1-5): DVKVTQSSRYLVKRTGEKVFLECVQDMDHENMFWYRQDPGLGLRLIYFSYDVKMKEKGDIPEGYSVSREKKERFSLILESASTNQTSMYLCASSYLGTGGIRTQHFGDGTRLSIL.

The chain uses TRBV28 and TRBJ1-4; TRBD1 aligns across 9 bases. Germline CDR1 MDHEN, CDR2 SYDVKM. V gave up 3 bases and J gave up 8 bases; unmatched junction bases: 7. This CDR3 comprises 15 residues. The CDR3 spells CASSFPGQGSEKLFF. Here the CDR3 DNA reads TGTGCCAGCAGTTTCCCGGGACAGGGAAGCGAAAAACTGTTTTTT.